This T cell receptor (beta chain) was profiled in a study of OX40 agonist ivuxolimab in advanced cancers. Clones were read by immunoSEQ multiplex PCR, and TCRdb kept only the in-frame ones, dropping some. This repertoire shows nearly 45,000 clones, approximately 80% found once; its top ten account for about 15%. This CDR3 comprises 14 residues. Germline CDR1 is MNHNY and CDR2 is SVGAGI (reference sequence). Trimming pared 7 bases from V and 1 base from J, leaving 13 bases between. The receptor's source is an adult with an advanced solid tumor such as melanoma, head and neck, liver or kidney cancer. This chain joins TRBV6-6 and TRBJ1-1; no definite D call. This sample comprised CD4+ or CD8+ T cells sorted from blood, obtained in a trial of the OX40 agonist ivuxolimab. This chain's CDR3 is CASTPDWGNTEAFF. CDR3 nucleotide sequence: TGTGCCAGCACCCCCGACTGGGGGAACACTGAAGCTTTCTTT.